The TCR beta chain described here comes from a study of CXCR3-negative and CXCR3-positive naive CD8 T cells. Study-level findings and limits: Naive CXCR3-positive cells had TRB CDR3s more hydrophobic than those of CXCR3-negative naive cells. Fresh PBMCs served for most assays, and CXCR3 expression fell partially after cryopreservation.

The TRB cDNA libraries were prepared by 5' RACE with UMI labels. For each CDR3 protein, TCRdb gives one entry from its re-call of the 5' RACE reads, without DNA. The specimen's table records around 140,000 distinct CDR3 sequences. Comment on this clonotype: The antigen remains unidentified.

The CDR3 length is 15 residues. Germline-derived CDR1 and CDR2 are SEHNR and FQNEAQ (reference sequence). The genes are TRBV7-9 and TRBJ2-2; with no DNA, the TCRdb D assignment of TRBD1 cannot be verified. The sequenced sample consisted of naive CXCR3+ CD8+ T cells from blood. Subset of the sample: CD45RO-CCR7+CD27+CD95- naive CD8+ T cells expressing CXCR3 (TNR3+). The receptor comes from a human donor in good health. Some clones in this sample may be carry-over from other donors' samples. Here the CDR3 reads CASSLGGQNTGELFF.